These 2 T cell receptor beta chains share one sample of origin, sequenced in a study of cytomegalovirus exposure and HLA in healthy donors. Sequenced by immunoSEQ multiplex PCR; TCRdb stores in-frame clones only, minus some. The sample lists roughly 100,000 clones; around 85% were seen once. The sequenced sample consisted of PBMCs. The receptors shown here come from a man younger than 35 in good health and CMV-seropositive.

DNA for the CDR3: TGCGCCAGCAGCTTGGTCGGGGGAGAACCCCAGCATTTT. It yields the protein CASSLVGGEPQHF. V and J are TRBV5-1 and TRBJ1-5; tentatively, D is TRBD1 (5 bases). The CDR3 contains 13 residues. The V end was cut by 0 bases, the J end by 10 bases, with 11 bases between. CDR1 and CDR2 from the germline V gene are SGHRS and YFSETQ.

The chain combines TRBV7-2 with TRBJ1-1, with no clear D. Trimming took off 2 bases at V and 3 bases at J, with 16 bases between the two ends. The CDR3 is 16 amino acids. Germline V gives CDR1 SGHTA, CDR2 FQGNSA. The CDR3 protein is CASSLPLSGLDTEAFF. The CDR3 DNA reads TGTGCCAGCAGCTTACCCCTATCGGGGTTGGACACTGAAGCTTTCTTT.